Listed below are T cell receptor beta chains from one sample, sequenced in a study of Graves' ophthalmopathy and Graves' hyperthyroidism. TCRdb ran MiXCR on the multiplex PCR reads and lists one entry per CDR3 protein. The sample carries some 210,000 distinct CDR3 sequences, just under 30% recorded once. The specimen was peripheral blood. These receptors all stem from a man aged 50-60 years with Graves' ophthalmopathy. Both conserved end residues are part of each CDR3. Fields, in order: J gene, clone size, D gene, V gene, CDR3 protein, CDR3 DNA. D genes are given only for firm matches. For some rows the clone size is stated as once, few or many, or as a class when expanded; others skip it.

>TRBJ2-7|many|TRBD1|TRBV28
CASSWKTGIDYEQYF
TGTGCCAGCAGTTGGAAGACAGGGATCGACTACGAGCAGTACTTC
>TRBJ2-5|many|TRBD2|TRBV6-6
CASSYTSGRGETQYF
TGTGCCAGCAGTTACACTAGCGGGAGGGGTGAGACCCAGTACTTC
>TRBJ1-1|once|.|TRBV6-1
CASSAGEGDEAFF
TGTGCCAGCAGTGCAGGGGAGGGGGATGAAGCTTTCTTT
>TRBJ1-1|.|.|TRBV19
CASRVDSDTEAFF
TGTGCCAGTAGGGTGGACAGTGACACTGAAGCTTTCTTT
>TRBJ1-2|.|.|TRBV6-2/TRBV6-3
CASSDPPLRYTF
TGTGCCAGCAGTGACCCTCCACTGCGCTACACCTTC
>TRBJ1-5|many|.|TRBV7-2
CASSRGASGNQPQHF
TGTGCCAGCAGCCGTGGGGCGAGTGGCAATCAGCCCCAGCATTTT
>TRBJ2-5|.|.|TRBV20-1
CSARDHGSGKETQYF
TGCAGTGCTAGAGATCATGGTAGCGGTAAAGAGACCCAGTACTTC
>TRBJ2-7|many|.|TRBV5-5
CASSLGTHTYEQYF
TGTGCCAGCAGCTTGGGGACACATACCTACGAGCAGTACTTC
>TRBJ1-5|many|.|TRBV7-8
CASSLGQDLNQPQHF
TGTGCCAGCAGCCTAGGTCAGGATCTCAATCAGCCCCAGCATTTT
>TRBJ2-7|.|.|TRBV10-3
CAIKGTDSYEQYF
TGTGCCATCAAGGGGACTGACTCCTACGAGCAGTACTTC
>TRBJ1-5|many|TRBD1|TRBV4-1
CASSQDRYQPQHF
TGCGCCAGCAGCCAGGACAGGTATCAGCCCCAGCATTTT
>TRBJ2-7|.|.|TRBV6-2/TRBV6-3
CASSYPGDGVQYF
TGTGCCAGCAGTTATCCCGGGGACGGTGTGCAGTACTTC
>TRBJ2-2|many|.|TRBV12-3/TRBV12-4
CASADTNTGELFF
TGTGCCAGCGCCGACACGAACACCGGGGAGCTGTTTTTT
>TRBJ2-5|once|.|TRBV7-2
CASSLLMGMETQYF
TGTGCCAGCAGCCTTCTGATGGGTATGGAGACCCAGTACTTC
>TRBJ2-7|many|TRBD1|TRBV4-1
CASSQGTGTYEQYF
TGCGCCAGCAGCCAAGGGACAGGAACTTACGAGCAGTACTTC
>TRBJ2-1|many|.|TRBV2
CASSGLREQFF
TGTGCCAGCAGTGGATTGCGTGAGCAGTTCTTC
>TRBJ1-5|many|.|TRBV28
CASSFPLGDQPQHF
TGTGCCAGCAGTTTCCCTCTGGGGGATCAGCCCCAGCATTTT
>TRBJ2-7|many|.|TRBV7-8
CASSLPTGNEQYF
TGTGCCAGCAGCCTCCCCACAGGGAACGAGCAGTACTTC
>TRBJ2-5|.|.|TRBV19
CASMDPGETQYF
TGTGCCAGTATGGACCCGGGGGAGACCCAGTACTTC
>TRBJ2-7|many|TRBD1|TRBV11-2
CASSLDLGTAIEQYF
TGTGCCAGCAGCTTAGATCTTGGGACAGCCATTGAGCAGTACTTC
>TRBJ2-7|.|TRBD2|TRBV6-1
CASTPTRWEGEQYF
TGTGCCAGCACTCCCACGCGATGGGAGGGCGAGCAGTACTTC
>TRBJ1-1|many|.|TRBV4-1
CASSQEQIRETEAFF
TGCGCCAGCAGCCAAGAACAGATTCGAGAAACTGAAGCTTTCTTT
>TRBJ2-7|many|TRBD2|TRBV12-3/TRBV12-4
CASSQPGLRDGQYF
TGTGCCAGCAGTCAACCGGGACTACGGGACGGGCAGTACTTC
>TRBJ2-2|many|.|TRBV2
CASSEEGGRAGELFF
TGTGCCAGCAGTGAAGAGGGCGGCAGGGCCGGGGAGCTGTTTTTT
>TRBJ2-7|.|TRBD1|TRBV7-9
CASTTDRNHEQYF
TGTGCCAGCACCACGGACAGGAACCACGAGCAGTACTTC
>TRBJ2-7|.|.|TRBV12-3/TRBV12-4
CASSRGRNYEQYF
TGTGCCAGCAGTCGCGGTCGGAACTACGAGCAGTACTTC
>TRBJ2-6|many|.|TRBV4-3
CASSQDPSGAGANVLTF
TGCGCCAGCAGCCAAGATCCCTCCGGCGCTGGGGCCAACGTCCTGACTTTC
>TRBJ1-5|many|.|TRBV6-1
CASSTGVKGQPQHF
TGTGCCAGCAGCACCGGAGTCAAGGGTCAGCCCCAGCATTTT
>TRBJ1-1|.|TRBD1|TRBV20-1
CSARTGGAGTEAFF
TGCAGTGCAAGAACAGGGGGCGCCGGCACTGAAGCTTTCTTT
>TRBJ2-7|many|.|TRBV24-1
CATSDFGYEQYF
TGTGCCACCAGTGATTTTGGCTACGAGCAGTACTTC
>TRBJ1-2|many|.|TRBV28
CASSLGFGYTF
TGTGCCAGCAGTTTGGGGTTCGGCTACACCTTC
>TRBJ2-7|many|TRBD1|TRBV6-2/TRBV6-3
CATGTGTAPFQYF
TGTGCCACCGGAACCGGGACAGCTCCCTTCCAGTACTTC
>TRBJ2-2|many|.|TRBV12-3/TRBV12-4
CASSPNRGKPNTGELFF
TGTGCCAGCAGCCCTAATAGGGGCAAACCGAACACCGGGGAGCTGTTTTTT
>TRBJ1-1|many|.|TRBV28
CASRKGFLAEAFF
TGTGCCAGCAGAAAAGGGTTTCTGGCTGAAGCTTTCTTT
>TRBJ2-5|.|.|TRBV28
CASRLTGSLETQYF
TGTGCCAGCAGACTTACAGGGAGTTTGGAGACCCAGTACTTC
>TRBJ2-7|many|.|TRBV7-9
CASSLDSNLYEQYF
TGTGCCAGCAGCTTGGACAGCAACCTCTACGAGCAGTACTTC
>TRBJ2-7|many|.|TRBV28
CASSPRTDDEQYF
TGTGCCAGCAGTCCAAGGACAGACGACGAGCAGTACTTC
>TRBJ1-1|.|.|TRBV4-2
CASSENWGTEAFF
TGTGCCAGCAGCGAAAACTGGGGGACTGAAGCTTTCTTT
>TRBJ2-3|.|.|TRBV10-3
CAISRDLARSTDTQYF
TGTGCCATCAGCCGCGATTTAGCGCGCAGCACAGATACGCAGTATTTT
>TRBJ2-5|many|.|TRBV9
CASSVGSGEFVETQYF
TGTGCCAGCAGCGTAGGTTCCGGGGAGTTCGTTGAGACCCAGTACTTC
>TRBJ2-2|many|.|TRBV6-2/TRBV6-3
CASSYFQHRPGPGELFF
TGTGCCAGCAGTTACTTCCAGCATCGTCCCGGGCCCGGGGAGCTGTTTTTT
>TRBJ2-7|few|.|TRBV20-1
CSARDQVWGDEQYF
TGCAGTGCTAGAGATCAAGTATGGGGGGACGAGCAGTACTTC
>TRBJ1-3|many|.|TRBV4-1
CASSQENLMGYTIYF
TGCGCCAGCAGCCAAGAGAATCTCATGGGTTACACCATATATTTT
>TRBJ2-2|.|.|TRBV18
CASSASTGSYGELFF
TGTGCCAGCTCAGCATCCACAGGGTCTTACGGGGAGCTGTTTTTT